The 27 T cell receptor beta chains in this list originate from one sample, sequenced in a study of CD8+ T cells in alopecia areata. Extracted RNA was reverse transcribed into cDNA, the sequencing template. Sequencing was performed with immunoSEQ multiplex PCR; in TCRdb, only in-frame clones are kept and a portion is missing. This table holds more than 100,000 clones, roughly half found once. The sample consisted of CD4+ T cells sorted from blood. These receptors all stem from a human donor in good health.

This clone has only one observation. This sequence joins TRBV7-2 and TRBJ2-3; D is unclear. The germline V gene has CDR1 SGHTA and CDR2 FQGNSA. There are 14 residues in the CDR3. V lost 4 bases, J lost 2 bases, and 10 bases lay in between. CDR3 amino acids: CASSSEYYTDTQYF. CDR3 nucleotide sequence: TGTGCCAGCAGCTCCGAGTACTACACAGATACGCAGTATTTT.

This rearrangement joins TRBV29-1 to TRBJ2-3; 9 nucleotides match TRBD2. This CDR3 has 14 residues. V gave up 4 bases and J gave up 3 bases; unmatched junction bases: 5. From germline, CDR1 is SQVTM and CDR2 ANQGSEA. CDR3 in DNA: TGCAGCGTTGTGGCGGGGGGGCTTACAGATACGCAGTATTTT. Translation gives CSVVAGGLTDTQYF.

The rearrangement links TRBV2 to TRBJ2-1, with 8 bases identical to TRBD1. The CDR3 consists of 14 residues. Per germline, CDR1 SNHLY and CDR2 FYNNEI. The trim removed 6 bases at V and 7 bases at J, leaving 8 bases unmatched. The chain's CDR3 is CASSVRWTGNEQFF. DNA of the CDR3: TGTGCCAGCAGCGTAAGATGGACAGGGAATGAGCAGTTCTTC. Filled out from reference TRBV2 and TRBJ2-1, the complete variable domain reads EPEVTQTPSHQVTQMGQEVILRCVPISNHLYFYWYRQILGQKVEFLVSFYNNEISEKSEIFDDQFSVERPDGSNFTLKIRSTKLEDSAMYFCASSVRWTGNEQFFGPGTRLTVL.

This clone was counted between two and nine times. J is TRBJ1-1 and V is TRBV7-9, with 7 bases fitting TRBD1. V lost 5 bases, J lost 4 bases, and 7 bases stayed unmatched. The CDR3 covers 14 residues. The germline gives CDR1 SEHNR, CDR2 FQNEAQ (reference sequence). CDR3 DNA sequence: TGTGCCAGCAGCGTGGACAGGCTCGGCACTGAAGCTTTCTTT. Amino acids: CASSVDRLGTEAFF.

This clone has a handful of counts. The J gene is TRBJ1-1, the V gene TRBV29-1; 8 nucleotides line up with TRBD1. This CDR3 contains 17 residues. In germline, CDR1 is SQVTM, CDR2 ANQGSEA. The trim removed 5 bases at V and 0 bases at J, leaving 14 bases unmatched. CDR3: CSVHGQGAMTLNTEAFF. CDR3 coding DNA: TGCAGCGTTCACGGACAGGGAGCCATGACCCTGAACACTGAAGCTTTCTTT. The full variable domain, rest sourced from reference TRBV29-1 and TRBJ1-1, is SAVISQKPSRDICQRGTSLTIQCQVDSQVTMMFWYRQQPGQSLTLIATANQGSEATYESGFVIDKFPISRPNLTFSTLTVSNMSPEDSSIYLCSVHGQGAMTLNTEAFFGQGTRLTVV.

In its sample, this clone was seen a few times. The chain is built from TRBV4-3 and TRBJ2-1; D not certain. Germline V gene lookup returns CDR1 LGHNA and CDR2 YSLEER. The CDR3 runs 16 residues. Between the trimmed V and J ends, which lost 1 base and 5 bases, there was a span of 15 bases. The CDR3 bases are TGCGCCAGCAGCCAAGGATCCAGCCTAATGAACAATGAGCAGTTCTTC. Its protein is CASSQGSSLMNNEQFF.

The genes are TRBV7-2 and TRBJ2-5; D tentatively reads TRBD1 or TRBD2 (5 bases each). This CDR3 has 15 residues. Between the trimmed V and J ends, which lost 3 bases and 1 base, there was a span of 12 bases. CDR1 is SGHTA, CDR2 FQGNSA, per germline. In nucleotides, the CDR3 is TGTGCCAGCAGCTTCACGGACGGGGCCCAAGAGACCCAGTACTTC. Its protein is CASSFTDGAQETQYF.

CDR3 amino acids: CASSQLDSAKNIQYF. CDR3 nucleotides: TGTGCCAGCAGCCAGCTTGACAGCGCCAAAAACATTCAGTACTTC. The chain combines TRBV5-4 with TRBJ2-4; maybe TRBD1 (5 bases). The V end was cut by 4 bases, the J end by 1 base, with 12 bases between. Germline lookup yields CDR1 SGHNT and CDR2 YYREEE (reference sequence). CDR3 size: 15 residues.

The V and J genes are TRBV7-2 and TRBJ2-5; TRBD2 matches 16 bases. The ends lost 1 base at V and 5 bases at J; junction bases unmatched: 4. The CDR3 totals 17 residues. Germline CDR1 and CDR2: SGHTA and FQGNSA. The CDR3 protein is CASSLVGTSGGAETQYF. As DNA, the CDR3 is TGTGCCAGCAGCTTAGTTGGGACTAGCGGGGGGGCGGAGACCCAGTACTTC.

This chain joins TRBV29-1 and TRBJ2-7, with 9 nucleotides matching TRBD1. V gave up 4 bases and J gave up 4 bases; unmatched junction bases: 5. Germline CDR1 and CDR2: SQVTM and ANQGSEA. This CDR3 contains 13 residues. The CDR3 is CSVAGTGMYEQYF. CDR3 bases: TGCAGCGTTGCTGGGACAGGGATGTACGAGCAGTACTTC.

This chain joins TRBV9 and TRBJ1-3, with D perhaps TRBD1 (5 bases). The CDR3 length is 15 residues. The germline gives CDR1 SGDLS, CDR2 YYNGEE. Trimming cost V 4 bases and J 0 bases, with 11 bases left between them. The chain's CDR3 is CASSPGGSSGNTIYF. The CDR3 bases are TGTGCCAGCAGCCCCGGGGGTAGCTCTGGAAACACCATATATTTT.

In this sample, this clone turned up a few times. The chain carries TRBV19 and TRBJ2-2; perhaps TRBD2 as D (6 bases). The CDR3 has 14 amino acids. V shed 9 bases and J shed 5 bases, with 16 bases lying between them. Looked up from germline, CDR1 is LNHDA and CDR2 is SQIVND (reference sequence). Here the CDR3 DNA reads TGTGCCAGCTATTTGGTCGGGGGAACCGGGGAGCTGTTTTTT. Amino acids: CASYLVGGTGELFF.

This clone came up once. This chain connects TRBV25-1 to TRBJ2-5; D uncertain. CDR3 length equals 14 residues. The germline V and J ends were trimmed by 1 base and 1 base, with 7 bases remaining between them. Germline V gene data show CDR1 as MGHDK and CDR2 as SYGVNS. CDR3 bases: TGTGCCAGCAGTGAATCCCGGATCCAAGAGACCCAGTACTTC. It codes for CASSESRIQETQYF. Full variable domain (missing parts from reference TRBV25-1 and TRBJ2-5): EADIYQTPRYLVIGTGKKITLECSQTMGHDKMYWYQQDPGMELHLIHYSYGVNSTEKGDLSSESTVSRIRTEHFPLTLESARPSHTSQYLCASSESRIQETQYFGPGTRLLVL.

The V and J genes are TRBV28 and TRBJ1-5; 7 bases are a match to TRBD1. V trimming: 2 bases; J trimming: 1 base; junction bases outside the gene matches: 2. The CDR3 has 15 residues. Germline V gene data show CDR1 as MDHEN and CDR2 as SYDVKM. The DNA of the CDR3 is TGTGCCAGCAGTTTACCAGGGGGGAGCAATCAGCCCCAGCATTTT. Amino acids: CASSLPGGSNQPQHF.

In nucleotides, the CDR3 is TGTGCCTGGAGTAGGGGGGGCGGTTACGAGCAGTACTTC. This encodes CAWSRGGGYEQYF. The V gene is TRBV30, the J gene TRBJ2-7, with D possibly matching TRBD2 (7 bases). Germline CDR1 GTSNPN, CDR2 SVGIG (reference sequence). CDR3 size: 13 residues. The V end lost 2 bases, the J end lost 4 bases, and 12 bases lay between the germline ends.

The chain uses TRBV15 and TRBJ1-1; unclear D gene. The germline V and J ends were trimmed by 1 base and 0 bases, with 6 bases remaining between them. Germline V gene lookup returns CDR1 LNHNV and CDR2 YYDKDF (reference sequence). The CDR3 runs to 14 residues. The CDR3 loop is CATSRAQMNTEAFF. The CDR3 coding sequence is TGTGCCACCAGCAGAGCCCAGATGAACACTGAAGCTTTCTTT.

This chain uses TRBV2 with TRBJ2-7; no clear D. The germline V and J ends were trimmed by 3 bases and 7 bases, with 19 bases remaining between them. Germline V gene data show CDR1 as SNHLY and CDR2 as FYNNEI. The CDR3 is made up of 15 amino acids. CDR3 DNA: TGTGCCAGCAGTGATGGGCCCACGGAATCCCGAGAGCAGTACTTC. This codes for CASSDGPTESREQYF.

Comments on this clone: Sequence at one end of the junction differs from germline and may be a read error. CDR3 sequence: CASSLGLNNEQFF. CDR3 in DNA: TGCGCCAGCAGTTTGGGGCTAAACAATGAGCAGTTCTTC. The V gene is TRBV5-1, the J gene TRBJ2-1; weak D call: TRBD1 (5 bases). Germline V gene lookup returns CDR1 SGHRS and CDR2 YFSETQ. The CDR3 covers 13 residues.

This clone was recorded once. The chain joins TRBV2 to TRBJ2-5; D is uncertain. V lost 4 bases, J lost 1 base, and 7 bases lay in between. The CDR3 totals 13 residues. Per germline, CDR1 SNHLY and CDR2 FYNNEI. The CDR3 DNA follows: TGTGCCAGCAGTGGTCAGGTCCAAGAGACCCAGTACTTC. It is translated as CASSGQVQETQYF.

This clone was observed a single time. A read error may account for a junction end that differs from germline. The chain is built from TRBV4-1 and TRBJ1-1; D is perhaps TRBD1 (5 bases). This CDR3 comprises 14 residues. Per the germline V gene, CDR1 is MGHRA and CDR2 is YSYEKL. The CDR3 region is CASSQWPGETEAFF. The DNA for the CDR3 is TGTGCCAGCAGCCAATGGCCGGGGGAGACTGAAGCTTTCTTT.

V gene TRBV29-1 combines with J gene TRBJ2-2; 8 nucleotides match TRBD2. CDR1 is SQVTM, CDR2 ANQGSEA, per germline. Losses at the gene ends were 4 bases for V and 0 bases for J; bases not matched to a gene: 7. This CDR3 has 16 residues. CDR3 loop: CSVGRGDYANTGELFF. DNA for the CDR3: TGCAGCGTTGGGCGGGGGGATTACGCGAACACCGGGGAGCTGTTTTTT.

The chain carries TRBV18 and TRBJ1-6, with 7 bases that match TRBD1. The V segment lost 3 bases and the J segment 8 bases; nucleotides outside the gene matches: 1. Germline CDR1 and CDR2: KGHSH and LQKENI. The CDR3 is 13 residues long. The CDR3 loop is CASSPQGDSPLHF. DNA for the CDR3: TGTGCCAGCTCACCTCAGGGGGATTCACCCCTCCACTTT.

The V gene is TRBV7-9, the J gene TRBJ1-3, with a weak D call TRBD1 (5 bases). Germline-derived CDR1 and CDR2 are SEHNR and FQNEAQ (reference sequence). The CDR3 totals 14 residues. Trimming took off 2 bases at V and 0 bases at J, with 5 bases between the two ends. The DNA of the CDR3 is TGTGCCAGCAGCTTAACAGGCTCTGGAAACACCATATATTTT. Translated: CASSLTGSGNTIYF.

The rearrangement uses TRBV7-2 and TRBJ1-6; the match to TRBD1 covers 8 bases. This CDR3 is built from 13 residues. Germline values: CDR1 SGHTA, CDR2 FQGNSA. With 4 bases clipped from V and 11 bases from J, the junction kept 4 bases outside the gene matches. The CDR3 spells CASSYGTGAPLHF. The CDR3 nucleotides read TGTGCCAGCAGCTACGGGACAGGCGCACCCCTCCACTTT.

The V gene is TRBV2, the J gene TRBJ2-7, with TRBD2 matching 8 bases. From germline, CDR1 is SNHLY and CDR2 FYNNEI. This CDR3 contains 14 residues. J was trimmed by 5 bases and V by 4 bases; bases with no gene match: 7. The CDR3 DNA reads as TGTGCCAGCAGTGCCCGGGGGGGCCCGAACGAGCAGTACTTC. Translated: CASSARGGPNEQYF.

This clone was recorded a few times. The chain has TRBV7-2 and TRBJ2-3; TRBD2 matches 8 bases. The V and J ends lost 2 bases and 11 bases, in that order; junction bases with no gene match: 9. CDR1 SGHTA and CDR2 FQGNSA come from the germline V gene. The CDR3 length is 14 residues. The CDR3, as DNA: TGTGCCAGCAGCTTATCGAGCGGGGGATCGGTGCAGTATTTT. Amino acid sequence: CASSLSSGGSVQYF.

The rearrangement joins TRBV13 to TRBJ2-5; D remains unclear. CDR1 is PRHDT, CDR2 FYEKMQ, per germline (reference sequence). The CDR3 consists of 13 residues. Trimming removed 5 bases from V and 2 bases from J, with 9 bases in between. CDR3 nucleotides: TGTGCCAGCAGCCCGCGGACGCAAGAGACCCAGTACTTC. Translated, it gives CASSPRTQETQYF.